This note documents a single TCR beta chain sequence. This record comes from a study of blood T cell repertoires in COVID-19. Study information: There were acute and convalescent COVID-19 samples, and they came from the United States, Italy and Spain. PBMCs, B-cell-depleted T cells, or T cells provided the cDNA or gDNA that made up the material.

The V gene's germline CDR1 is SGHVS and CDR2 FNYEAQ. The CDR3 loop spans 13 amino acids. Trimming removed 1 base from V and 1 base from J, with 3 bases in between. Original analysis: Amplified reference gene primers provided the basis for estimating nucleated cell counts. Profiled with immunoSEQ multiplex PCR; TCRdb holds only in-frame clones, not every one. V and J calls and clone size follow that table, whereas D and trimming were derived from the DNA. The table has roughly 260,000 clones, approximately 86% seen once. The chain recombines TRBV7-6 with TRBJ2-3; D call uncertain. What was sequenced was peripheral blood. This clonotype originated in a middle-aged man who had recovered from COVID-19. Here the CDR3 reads CASSLGGTDTQYF. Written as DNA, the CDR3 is TGTGCCAGCAGCTTAGGAGGCACAGATACGCAGTATTTT.